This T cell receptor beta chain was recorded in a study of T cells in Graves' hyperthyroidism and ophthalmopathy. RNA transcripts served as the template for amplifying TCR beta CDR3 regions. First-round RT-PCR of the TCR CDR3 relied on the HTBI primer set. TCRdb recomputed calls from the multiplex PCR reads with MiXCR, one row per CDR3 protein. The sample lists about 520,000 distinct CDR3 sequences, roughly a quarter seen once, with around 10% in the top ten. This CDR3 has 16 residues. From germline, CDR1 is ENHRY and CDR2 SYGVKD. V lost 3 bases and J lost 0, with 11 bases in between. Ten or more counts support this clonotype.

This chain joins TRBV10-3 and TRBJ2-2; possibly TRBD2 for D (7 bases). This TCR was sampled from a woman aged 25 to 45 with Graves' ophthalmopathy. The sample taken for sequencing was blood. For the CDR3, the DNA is TGTGCCATCAGTGACGGGGGGCATGCGAACACCGGGGAGCTGTTTTTT. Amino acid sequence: CAISDGGHANTGELFF.